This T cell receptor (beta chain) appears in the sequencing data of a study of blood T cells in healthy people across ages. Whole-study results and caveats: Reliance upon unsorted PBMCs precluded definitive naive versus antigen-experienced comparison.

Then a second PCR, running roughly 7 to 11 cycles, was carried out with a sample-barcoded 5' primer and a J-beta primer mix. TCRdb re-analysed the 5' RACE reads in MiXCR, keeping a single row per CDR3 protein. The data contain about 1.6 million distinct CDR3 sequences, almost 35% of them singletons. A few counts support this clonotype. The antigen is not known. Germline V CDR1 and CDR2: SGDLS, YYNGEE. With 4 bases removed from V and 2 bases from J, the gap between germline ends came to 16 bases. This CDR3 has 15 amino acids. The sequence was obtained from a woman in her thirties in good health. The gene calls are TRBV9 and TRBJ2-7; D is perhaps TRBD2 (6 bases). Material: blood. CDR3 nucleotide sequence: TGTGCCAGCAGCCCCTTTGGAGGGGTCCCCTACGAGCAGTACTTC. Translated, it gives CASSPFGGVPYEQYF.